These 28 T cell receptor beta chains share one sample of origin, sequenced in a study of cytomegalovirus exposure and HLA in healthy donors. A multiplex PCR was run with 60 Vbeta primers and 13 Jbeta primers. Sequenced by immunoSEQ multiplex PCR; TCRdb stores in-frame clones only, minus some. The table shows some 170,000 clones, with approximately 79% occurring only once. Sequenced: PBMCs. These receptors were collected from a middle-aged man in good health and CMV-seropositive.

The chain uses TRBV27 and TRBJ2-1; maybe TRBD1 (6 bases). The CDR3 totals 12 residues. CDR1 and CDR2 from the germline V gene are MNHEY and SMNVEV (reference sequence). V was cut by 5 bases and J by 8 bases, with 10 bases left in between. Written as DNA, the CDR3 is TGTGCCAGCAGTCTCAGGGGCCATGAGCAGTTCTTC. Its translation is CASSLRGHEQFF.

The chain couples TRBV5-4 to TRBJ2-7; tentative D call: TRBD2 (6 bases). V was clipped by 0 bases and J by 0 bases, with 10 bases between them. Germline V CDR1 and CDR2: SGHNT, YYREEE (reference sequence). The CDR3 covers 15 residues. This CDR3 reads CASSLGGESSYEQYF. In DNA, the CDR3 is TGTGCCAGCAGCTTGGGGGGGGAGAGCTCCTACGAGCAGTACTTC.

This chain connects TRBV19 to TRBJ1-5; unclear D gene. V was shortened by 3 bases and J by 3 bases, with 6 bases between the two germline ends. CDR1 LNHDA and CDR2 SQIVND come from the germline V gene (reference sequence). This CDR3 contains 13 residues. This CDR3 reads CASSISSNQPQHF. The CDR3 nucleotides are TGTGCCAGTAGTATTAGTTCCAATCAGCCCCAGCATTTT.

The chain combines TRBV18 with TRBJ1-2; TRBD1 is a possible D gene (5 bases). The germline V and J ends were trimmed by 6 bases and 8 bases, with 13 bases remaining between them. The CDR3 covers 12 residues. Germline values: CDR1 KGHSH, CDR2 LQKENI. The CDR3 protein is CASSGRGYGYTF. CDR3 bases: TGTGCCAGCTCGGGGAGGGGTTACGGCTACACCTTC.

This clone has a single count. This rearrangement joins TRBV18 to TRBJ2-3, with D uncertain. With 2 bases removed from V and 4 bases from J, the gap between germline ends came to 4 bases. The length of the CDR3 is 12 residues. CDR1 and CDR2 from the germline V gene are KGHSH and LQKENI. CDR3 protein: CASSPVADTQYF. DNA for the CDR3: TGTGCCAGCTCACCAGTCGCAGATACGCAGTATTTT.

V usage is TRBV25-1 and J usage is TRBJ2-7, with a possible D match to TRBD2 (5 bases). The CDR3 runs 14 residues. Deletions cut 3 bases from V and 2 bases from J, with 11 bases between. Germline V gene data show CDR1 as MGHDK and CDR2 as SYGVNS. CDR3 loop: CASSDGPGTYEQYF. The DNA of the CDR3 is TGTGCCAGCAGTGACGGCCCCGGGACCTACGAGCAGTACTTC.

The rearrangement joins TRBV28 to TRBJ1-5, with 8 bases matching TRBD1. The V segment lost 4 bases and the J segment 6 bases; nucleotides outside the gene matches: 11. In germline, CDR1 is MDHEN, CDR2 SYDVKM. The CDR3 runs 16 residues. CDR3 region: CASSSAGQGAGQPQHF. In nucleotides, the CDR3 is TGTGCCAGCAGTTCCGCGGGGCAGGGGGCAGGTCAGCCCCAGCATTTT. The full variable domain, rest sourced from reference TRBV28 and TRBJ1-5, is DVKVTQSSRYLVKRTGEKVFLECVQDMDHENMFWYRQDPGLGLRLIYFSYDVKMKEKGDIPEGYSVSREKKERFSLILESASTNQTSMYLCASSSAGQGAGQPQHFGDGTRLSIL.

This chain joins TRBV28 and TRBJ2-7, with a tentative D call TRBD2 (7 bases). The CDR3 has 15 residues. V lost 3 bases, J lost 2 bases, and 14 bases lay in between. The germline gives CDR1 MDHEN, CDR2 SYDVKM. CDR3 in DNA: TGTGCCAGCAGTTTTGGGGGCGGGGGACCCTACGAGCAGTACTTC. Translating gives CASSFGGGGPYEQYF. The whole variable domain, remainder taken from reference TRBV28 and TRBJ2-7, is DVKVTQSSRYLVKRTGEKVFLECVQDMDHENMFWYRQDPGLGLRLIYFSYDVKMKEKGDIPEGYSVSREKKERFSLILESASTNQTSMYLCASSFGGGGPYEQYFGPGTRLTVT.

The CDR3 sequence: CASSDSSLATNEKLFF. The CDR3 nucleotides read TGTGCCAGCAGTGACAGTAGTCTTGCAACTAATGAAAAACTGTTTTTT. The V and J genes are TRBV7-9 and TRBJ1-4, with a tentative D call TRBD1 (5 bases). The V gene lost 6 bases and the J gene lost 0 bases, with 14 bases spanning the gap. The CDR3 extends over 16 amino acids. Germline-derived CDR1 and CDR2 are SEHNR and FQNEAQ (reference sequence).

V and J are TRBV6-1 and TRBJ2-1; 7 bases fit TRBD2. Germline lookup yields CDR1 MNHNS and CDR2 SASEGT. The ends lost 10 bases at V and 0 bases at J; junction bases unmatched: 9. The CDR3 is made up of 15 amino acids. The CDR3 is CATTPRTSSYNEQFF. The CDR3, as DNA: TGTGCCACCACCCCCCGGACTAGCTCCTACAATGAGCAGTTCTTC.

CDR3 loop: CASTNPGGSGANVLTF. The DNA of the CDR3 is TGTGCCAGTACCAACCCCGGGGGCTCTGGGGCCAACGTCCTGACTTTC. J is TRBJ2-6 and V is TRBV19; D may be TRBD2 (6 bases). Germline CDR1 and CDR2: LNHDA and SQIVND (reference sequence). With 7 bases removed from V and 0 bases from J, the gap between germline ends came to 13 bases. This CDR3 has 16 amino acids.

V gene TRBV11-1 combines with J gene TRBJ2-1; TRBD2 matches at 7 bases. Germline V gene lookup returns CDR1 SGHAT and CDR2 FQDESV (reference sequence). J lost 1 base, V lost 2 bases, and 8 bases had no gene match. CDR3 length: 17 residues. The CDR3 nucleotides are TGTGCCAGCAGCTTACAGGCGGGAGTGTCGTCCTACAATGAGCAGTTCTTC. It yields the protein CASSLQAGVSSYNEQFF. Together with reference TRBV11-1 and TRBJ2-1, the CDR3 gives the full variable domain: EAEVAQSPRYKITEKSQAVAFWCDPISGHATLYWYRQILGQGPELLVQFQDESVVDDSQLPKDRFSAERLKGVDSTLKIQPAELGDSAMYLCASSLQAGVSSYNEQFFGPGTRLTVL.

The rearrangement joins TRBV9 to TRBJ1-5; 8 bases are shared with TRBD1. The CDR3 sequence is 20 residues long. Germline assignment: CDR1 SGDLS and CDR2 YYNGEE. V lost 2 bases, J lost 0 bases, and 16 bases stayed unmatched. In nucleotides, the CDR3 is TGTGCCAGCAGCGTTCCCCAGCCGGGACAGGTGAAATATAGCAATCAGCCCCAGCATTTT. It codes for CASSVPQPGQVKYSNQPQHF.

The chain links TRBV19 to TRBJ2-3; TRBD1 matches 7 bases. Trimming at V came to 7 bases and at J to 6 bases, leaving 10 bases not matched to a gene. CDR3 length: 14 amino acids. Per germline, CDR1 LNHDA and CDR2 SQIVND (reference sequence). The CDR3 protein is CASTDRQGGDTQYF. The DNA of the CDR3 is TGTGCCAGTACGGATAGACAGGGTGGCGATACGCAGTATTTT.

CDR3 sequence reads: CASSFTGMNTEAFF. CDR3 sequence (DNA): TGTGCCAGCAGCTTTACAGGCATGAACACTGAAGCTTTCTTT. The J gene is TRBJ1-1, the V gene TRBV7-7, with D perhaps matching TRBD1 (5 bases). V shed 3 bases and J shed 0 bases, with 8 bases lying between them. Germline V gives CDR1 SSHAT, CDR2 FNYEAQ (reference sequence). The CDR3 totals 14 residues.

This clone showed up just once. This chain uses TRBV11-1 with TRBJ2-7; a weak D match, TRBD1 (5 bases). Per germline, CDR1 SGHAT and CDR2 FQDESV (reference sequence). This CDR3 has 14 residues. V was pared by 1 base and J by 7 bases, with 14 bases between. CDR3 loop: CASSLDTGLGEQYF. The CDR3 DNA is TGTGCCAGCAGCTTAGATACAGGATTAGGAGAGCAGTACTTC.

The CDR3 DNA reads TGCGCCAGCAGCTTGGACCTCTGGGGGCAGCAGTACTTC. Translated: CASSLDLWGQQYF. V is TRBV5-1 and J is TRBJ2-7, with D perhaps TRBD1 (6 bases). This CDR3 comprises 13 residues. Trimming left V 0 bases short and J 8 bases short, with 12 bases between. Germline V gives CDR1 SGHRS, CDR2 YFSETQ.

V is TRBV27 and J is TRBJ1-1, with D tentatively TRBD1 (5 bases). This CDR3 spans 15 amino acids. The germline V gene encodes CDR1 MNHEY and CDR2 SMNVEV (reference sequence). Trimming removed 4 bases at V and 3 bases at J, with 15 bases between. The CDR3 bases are TGTGCCAGCAGTTCCTTCCCGGGGGATGACACTGAAGCTTTCTTT. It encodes CASSSFPGDDTEAFF.

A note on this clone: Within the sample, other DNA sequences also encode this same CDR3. The CDR3 sequence: CASSSGTGNTGELFF. The DNA of the CDR3 is TGTGCCAGCAGCTCCGGGACAGGGAACACCGGGGAGCTGTTTTTT. The chain uses TRBV5-4 and TRBJ2-2; TRBD1 matches 8 bases. V lost 3 bases and J lost 1; bases outside the gene matches: 2. Germline CDR1 reads SGHNT; CDR2 reads YYREEE (reference sequence). The CDR3 covers 15 residues.

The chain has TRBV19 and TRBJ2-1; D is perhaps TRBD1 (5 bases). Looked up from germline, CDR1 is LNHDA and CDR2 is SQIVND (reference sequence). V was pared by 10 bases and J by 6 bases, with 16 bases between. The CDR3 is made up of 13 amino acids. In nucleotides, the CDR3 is TGTGCCACCGAAGGGCAGGGCACCAATGAGCAGTTCTTC. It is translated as CATEGQGTNEQFF.

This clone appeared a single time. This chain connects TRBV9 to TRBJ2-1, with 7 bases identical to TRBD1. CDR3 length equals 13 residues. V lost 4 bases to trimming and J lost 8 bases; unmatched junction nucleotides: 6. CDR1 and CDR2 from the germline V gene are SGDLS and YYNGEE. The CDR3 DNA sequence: TGTGCCAGCAGCCCCCGGGACAGCCATGAGCAGTTCTTC. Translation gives CASSPRDSHEQFF.

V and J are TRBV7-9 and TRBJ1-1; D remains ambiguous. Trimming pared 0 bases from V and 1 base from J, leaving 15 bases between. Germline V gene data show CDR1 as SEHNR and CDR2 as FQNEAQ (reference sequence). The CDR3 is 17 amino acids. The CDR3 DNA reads TGTGCCAGCAGCTTAGCGAGAGGAGAGTTGCGGAACACTGAAGCTTTCTTT. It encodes CASSLARGELRNTEAFF.

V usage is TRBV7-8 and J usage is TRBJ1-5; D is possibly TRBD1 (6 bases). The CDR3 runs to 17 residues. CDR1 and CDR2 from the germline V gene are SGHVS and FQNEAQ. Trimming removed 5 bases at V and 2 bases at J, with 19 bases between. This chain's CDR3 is CASSTEVQGRGNQPQHF. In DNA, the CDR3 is TGTGCCAGCAGCACCGAGGTCCAGGGGCGCGGCAATCAGCCCCAGCATTTT.

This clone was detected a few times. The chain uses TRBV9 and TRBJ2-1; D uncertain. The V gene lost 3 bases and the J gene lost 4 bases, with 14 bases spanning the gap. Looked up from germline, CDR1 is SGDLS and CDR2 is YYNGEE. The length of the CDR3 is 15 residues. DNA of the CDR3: TGTGCCAGCAGCGAAATAAACCGCGCATACAATGAGCAGTTCTTC. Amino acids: CASSEINRAYNEQFF. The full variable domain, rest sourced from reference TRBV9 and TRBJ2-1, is DSGVTQTPKHLITATGQRVTLRCSPRSGDLSVYWYQQSLDQGLQFLIQYYNGEERAKGNILERFSAQQFPDLHSELNLSSLELGDSALYFCASSEINRAYNEQFFGPGTRLTVL.

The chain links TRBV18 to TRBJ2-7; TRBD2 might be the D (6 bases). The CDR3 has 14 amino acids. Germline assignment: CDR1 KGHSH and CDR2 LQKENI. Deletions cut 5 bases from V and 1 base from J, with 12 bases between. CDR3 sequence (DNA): TGTGCCAGCTCAAGCCCCGGGAGATCCTACGAGCAGTACTTC. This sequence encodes CASSSPGRSYEQYF. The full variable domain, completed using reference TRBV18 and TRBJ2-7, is NAGVMQNPRHLVRRRGQEARLRCSPMKGHSHVYWYRQLPEEGLKFMVYLQKENIIDESGMPKERFSAEFPKEGPSILRIQQVVRGDSAAYFCASSSPGRSYEQYFGPGTRLTVT.

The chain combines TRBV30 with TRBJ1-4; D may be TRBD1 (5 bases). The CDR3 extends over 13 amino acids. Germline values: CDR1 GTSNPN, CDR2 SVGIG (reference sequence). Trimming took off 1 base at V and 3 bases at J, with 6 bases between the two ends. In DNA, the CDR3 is TGTGCCTGGAGTGCAGGGTCTAATGAAAAACTGTTTTTT. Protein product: CAWSAGSNEKLFF.

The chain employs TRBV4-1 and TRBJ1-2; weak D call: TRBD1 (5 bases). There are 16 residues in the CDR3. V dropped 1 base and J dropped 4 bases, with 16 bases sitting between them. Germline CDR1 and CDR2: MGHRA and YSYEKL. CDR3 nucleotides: TGCGCCAGCAGCCAAGGGTCGACAGACTTCAGCTATGGCTACACCTTC. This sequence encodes CASSQGSTDFSYGYTF.

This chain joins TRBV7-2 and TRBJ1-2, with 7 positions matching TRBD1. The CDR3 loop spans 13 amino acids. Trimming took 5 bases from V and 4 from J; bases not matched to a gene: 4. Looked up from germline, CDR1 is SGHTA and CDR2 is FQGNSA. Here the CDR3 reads CASSPDRAYGYTF. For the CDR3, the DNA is TGTGCCAGCAGCCCAGACAGGGCCTATGGCTACACCTTC.